This is a list of T cell receptor beta chains from one sample in a study of blood T cell repertoires in COVID-19. This table comes from immunoSEQ multiplex PCR, and its TCRdb copy is limited to in-frame clones, with some not included. The sample includes roughly 350,000 clones, roughly 90% of them seen just once. Sequences were obtained from PBMCs or T cells enriched from blood (not recorded which). These receptors were taken from a woman in her twenties or thirties who had recovered from COVID-19. Both conserved end residues are part of each CDR3. The D gene is left open where the match is weak. Only some rows state a clone size, as once, few, many or a class for expanded clones.

cdr3_length j_call clone_size d_call v_call cdr3_nt cdr3_aa
12 TRBJ2-2 - - TRBV12-3/TRBV12-4 TGTGCCAGCAGTCCGTTTTTAGGGGAGCTGTTTTTT CASSPFLGELFF
12 TRBJ1-1 - - TRBV28 TGTGCCAGCAGGGACATTGCCTATGAAGCTTTCTTT CASRDIAYEAFF
13 TRBJ1-2 - - TRBV28 TGTGCCAGCAGTTTCCAGGGGCGATATGGCTACACCTTC CASSFQGRYGYTF
11 TRBJ2-7 - TRBD2 TRBV2 TGTGCCAAGGGCGGGGGCTACGAGCAGTACTTC CAKGGGYEQYF
18 TRBJ2-2 - TRBD2 TRBV28 TGTGCCAGCGGACCCGGAAATGGACTAGCCGGGATCGCCGGGGAGCTGTTTTTT CASGPGNGLAGIAGELFF
12 TRBJ2-7 - - TRBV28 TGTGCCAGCAGTTTATCAGGATACGAGCAGTACTTC CASSLSGYEQYF
15 TRBJ2-1 - TRBD2 TRBV5-1 TGCGCCAGCAGCCCCGGACTAGCGGGAGGGACTGAGCAGTTCTTC CASSPGLAGGTEQFF
15 TRBJ1-1 - - TRBV9 TGTGCCAGCAGCGTAGGGCCGCAGATGAACACTGAAGCTTTCTTT CASSVGPQMNTEAFF
16 TRBJ2-6 - TRBD1 TRBV7-2 TGTGCCAGCAAACCACAGGGGGCGTCAGGGGCCAACGTCCTGACTTTC CASKPQGASGANVLTF
17 TRBJ2-1 - - TRBV11-3 TGTGCCAGCAGCTTAGAATATACAGGGATGGTACACAATGAGCAGTTCTTC CASSLEYTGMVHNEQFF
16 TRBJ1-2 once TRBD1 TRBV6-5 TGTGCCAGCAGTTATTTCTCAGGGGGCGCCGGCTATGGCTACACCTTC CASSYFSGGAGYGYTF
15 TRBJ1-3 - - TRBV5-5 TGTGCCAGCAGCTTGGCCCCGGGCTCTGGAAACACCATATATTTT CASSLAPGSGNTIYF
13 TRBJ2-5 - - TRBV6-5 TGTGCCAGCAGTACAACCCCCCAAGAGACCCAGTACTTC CASSTTPQETQYF
15 TRBJ2-5 - TRBD2 TRBV3-1/TRBV3-2 TGTGCCAGCAGCCCGTCCGGGACTAGCGGAGAGACCCAGTACTTC CASSPSGTSGETQYF
11 TRBJ2-5 - TRBD1 TRBV20-1 TGCAGTGCTAGCGTTGGGACAGGGTTATACTTC CSASVGTGLYF
16 TRBJ1-6 - TRBD1 TRBV28 TGTGCCAGCAGTGGACAGGGTGGGGGGTTTAGTTCACCCCTCCACTTT CASSGQGGGFSSPLHF
12 TRBJ1-1 - - TRBV10-3 TGTGCCATCAGTGAGTCAGCGACTGAAGCTTTCTTT CAISESATEAFF
13 TRBJ1-2 few - TRBV5-1 TGCGCCAGCAGCTCCTCAGGGGTCTATGGCTACACCTTC CASSSSGVYGYTF
14 TRBJ1-2 - - TRBV28 TGTGCCAGCACCACTCCCGGAGTGGCCTATGGCTACACCTTC CASTTPGVAYGYTF
13 TRBJ1-3 - - TRBV18 TGTGCCAGCTCTACAGGGCATGGAAACACCATATATTTT CASSTGHGNTIYF